The 10 T cell receptor beta chains given below trace back to one sample, sequenced in a study of blood T cell repertoires in COVID-19. The method was immunoSEQ multiplex PCR; TCRdb's version includes in-frame clones alone and lacks a portion of them. The sample holds approximately 140,000 clones, roughly four fifths seen once. The specimen sequenced was PBMCs or T cells enriched from blood (not recorded which). The source is a woman aged 50 to 65 with acute COVID-19.

This chain joins TRBV7-9 and TRBJ2-5, with 10 positions matching TRBD1. V shed 5 bases, J shed 5 bases, and the junction held 8 bases outside the gene matches. Germline-derived CDR1 and CDR2 are SEHNR and FQNEAQ (reference sequence). This CDR3 contains 15 residues. CDR3 in amino acids: CASSPYGTGVETQYF. CDR3 sequence (DNA): TGTGCCAGCAGCCCCTACGGGACAGGGGTGGAGACCCAGTACTTC.

This clone has just one count. This sequence joins TRBV5-1 and TRBJ1-3; D not certain. The CDR3 has 14 residues. V was shortened by 4 bases and J by 3 bases, with 11 bases between the two germline ends. Per germline, CDR1 SGHRS and CDR2 YFSETQ. CDR3 nucleotide sequence: TGCGCCAGCAGCGTAGGAGACTTTGGAAACACCATATATTTT. Its protein is CASSVGDFGNTIYF.

The chain carries TRBV2 and TRBJ1-5, with 7 positions matching TRBD1. J lost 3 bases, V lost 10 bases, and 6 bases had no gene match. CDR3 length: 13 residues. Germline V gene lookup returns CDR1 SNHLY and CDR2 FYNNEI. DNA for the CDR3: TGTGCCATCGGGACAGTGAACAATCAGCCCCAGCATTTT. It encodes CAIGTVNNQPQHF.

The gene calls are TRBV7-2 and TRBJ2-3; the D is unclear. CDR3 size: 13 residues. The ends were cut back, 5 bases at V and 4 bases at J, with 10 bases in the middle. CDR1 and CDR2 (germline): SGHTA, FQGNSA. The CDR3 region is CASSHSSPDTQYF. CDR3 DNA sequence: TGTGCCAGCAGCCACAGTAGTCCAGATACGCAGTATTTT. Variable domain in full (rest from reference TRBV7-2 and TRBJ2-3): GAGVSQSPSNKVTEKGKDVELRCDPISGHTALYWYRQSLGQGLEFLIYFQGNSAPDKSGLPSDRFSAERTGGSVSTLTIQRTQQEDSAVYLCASSHSSPDTQYFGPGTRLTVL.

This sequence joins TRBV24-1 and TRBJ2-3, with 9 bases identical to TRBD2. Germline trimming cut 2 bases from V and 3 bases from J; bases unmatched to any gene: 5. There are 16 residues in the CDR3. Germline CDR1 KGHDR, CDR2 SFDVKD. For the CDR3, the DNA is TGTGCCACCAGTGATTCGGCTAGCGGGATGACAGATACGCAGTATTTT. It yields the protein CATSDSASGMTDTQYF.

This clone was counted once. The chain combines TRBV29-1 with TRBJ2-1; 8 nucleotides agree with TRBD1. Germline V gene lookup returns CDR1 SQVTM and CDR2 ANQGSEA. V lost 7 bases, J lost 3 bases, and 5 bases stayed unmatched. There are 13 residues in the CDR3. CDR3 coding DNA: TGCAGCGCAGACAGGGGACACTACAATGAGCAGTTCTTC. Encoded protein: CSADRGHYNEQFF.

V usage is TRBV28 and J usage is TRBJ1-5; TRBD1 is a possible D gene (6 bases). From germline, CDR1 is MDHEN and CDR2 SYDVKM. This CDR3 spans 17 amino acids. V was shortened by 6 bases and J by 3 bases, with 21 bases between the two germline ends. The CDR3 DNA reads TGTGCCAGCAGCCGCGGACGTGACAGGACATACAATCAGCCCCAGCATTTT. This sequence encodes CASSRGRDRTYNQPQHF.

The chain joins TRBV7-2 to TRBJ1-2; 9 nucleotides align to TRBD1. The CDR3 consists of 14 residues. Germline CDR1 is SGHTA and CDR2 is FQGNSA. J lost 8 bases, V lost 6 bases, and 10 bases had no gene match. The CDR3 DNA sequence: TGTGCCAGCAGGCCGCCGGGACAGGGTTTCGGCTACACCTTC. It codes for CASRPPGQGFGYTF.

The chain uses TRBV27 and TRBJ2-7, with 13 positions matching TRBD2. Germline CDR1 is MNHEY and CDR2 is SMNVEV (reference sequence). V shed 3 bases and J 5 bases; nucleotides not matched to a gene: 7. This CDR3 region has 16 residues. The CDR3 nucleotides are TGTGCCAGCAGTTTGACCGGACTAGCGGGAGTCAACGAGCAGTACTTC. Encoded protein: CASSLTGLAGVNEQYF.

The chain uses TRBV2 and TRBJ1-4; 11 bases align to TRBD1. J lost 8 bases, V lost 6 bases, and 5 bases had no gene match. The CDR3 is 14 amino acids. Germline values: CDR1 SNHLY, CDR2 FYNNEI. The CDR3 DNA follows: TGTGCCAGCAGGGGACAGGGGGGAAGCGAAAAACTGTTTTTT. It specifies CASRGQGGSEKLFF. The whole variable domain, filled in from reference TRBV2 and TRBJ1-4, reads EPEVTQTPSHQVTQMGQEVILRCVPISNHLYFYWYRQILGQKVEFLVSFYNNEISEKSEIFDDQFSVERPDGSNFTLKIRSTKLEDSAMYFCASRGQGGSEKLFFGSGTQLSVL.